What follows are 11 T cell receptor beta chains derived from one specimen sequenced in a study of blood T cell repertoires in COVID-19. Sequencing used immunoSEQ multiplex PCR; TCRdb keeps in-frame clones, though not all of them. The data show about 290,000 clones, with around 88% seen just once and about 5% held by the top ten. The sample taken for sequencing was peripheral blood. The receptors originated from a man aged 40-49 years with acute or convalescent COVID-19.

The DNA of the CDR3 is TGCGCCAGCAGCTTGGAAAAAGTTACTAGTGGCTACACCTTC. Translating it yields CASSLEKVTSGYTF. This sequence joins TRBV5-1 and TRBJ1-2; D not resolved. Germline V gene data show CDR1 as SGHRS and CDR2 as YFSETQ. V lost 0 bases and J 7 bases, leaving 13 bases between the germline ends. The CDR3 consists of 14 residues.

This chain connects TRBV15 to TRBJ2-1; TRBD2 might be the D (6 bases). Germline-derived CDR1 and CDR2 are LNHNV and YYDKDF (reference sequence). V was cut by 8 bases and J by 7 bases, with 15 bases left in between. This CDR3 comprises 13 residues. In DNA, the CDR3 is TGTGCCACCGGGGTGGGGGGTCGAAATGAGCAGTTCTTC. The encoded protein is CATGVGGRNEQFF.

This clone was recorded once. The chain is built from TRBV5-1 and TRBJ2-7; D possibly matches TRBD1 or TRBD2 (5 bases each). This CDR3 has 15 residues. Per the germline V gene, CDR1 is SGHRS and CDR2 is YFSETQ. V gave up 4 bases and J gave up 7 bases, with 21 bases separating them. CDR3 sequence (DNA): TGCGCCAGCAGCCTGGGACCGACCACCGGGTTGGAGCAGTACTTC. This encodes CASSLGPTTGLEQYF.

The CDR3 protein is CASSQNGVSYNEQFF. The CDR3 coding sequence is TGTGCCAGCAGCCAAAACGGGGTCTCCTACAATGAGCAGTTCTTC. This chain connects TRBV14 to TRBJ2-1; a weak D match, TRBD2 (5 bases). Trimming cost V 2 bases and J 0 bases, with 8 bases left between them. The CDR3 has 15 amino acids. Germline CDR1 reads SGHDN; CDR2 reads FVKESK. The complete variable domain, with remaining parts taken from reference TRBV14 and TRBJ2-1, reads EAGVTQFPSHSVIEKGQTVTLRCDPISGHDNLYWYRRVMGKEIKFLLHFVKESKQDESGMPNNRFLAERTGGTYSTLKVQPAELEDSGVYFCASSQNGVSYNEQFFGPGTRLTVL.

This chain links TRBV10-3 with TRBJ1-5; no clear D gene. CDR3 size: 13 residues. Germline V CDR1 and CDR2: ENHRY, SYGVKD. The V and J ends lost 8 bases and 3 bases respectively, with 11 bases between them. CDR3 sequence (DNA): TGTGCCATCGGTCAGTCTTACAATCAGCCCCAGCATTTT. This translates into CAIGQSYNQPQHF.

The chain uses TRBV30 and TRBJ2-2, with D perhaps TRBD2 (5 bases). Trimming stripped 2 bases from V and 2 bases from J, with 6 bases between. Germline CDR1 reads GTSNPN; CDR2 reads SVGIG (reference sequence). CDR3 length equals 13 residues. The CDR3 loop reads CAWSSGNTGELFF. The DNA of the CDR3 is TGTGCCTGGAGTAGCGGAAACACCGGGGAGCTGTTTTTT.

The chain employs TRBV30 and TRBJ1-6, with D unresolved. Germline V gives CDR1 GTSNPN, CDR2 SVGIG (reference sequence). The CDR3 loop spans 15 amino acids. Trimming shortened V by 1 base and J by 11 bases, and 18 bases separated the two germline ends. The CDR3 DNA reads as TGTGCCTGGAGTGCCTCGAGGTTTGCTCGCCCACCCCTCCACTTT. Translating gives CAWSASRFARPPLHF.

The chain is built from TRBV5-5 and TRBJ2-3, with TRBD2 matching 8 bases. From germline, CDR1 is SGHKS and CDR2 YYEKEE (reference sequence). The length of the CDR3 is 16 residues. The junction had 7 bases not matched to a gene; V was cut back by 1 base and J by 3 bases. CDR3 coding DNA: TGTGCCAGCAGCTTGATGGGACTAGGGACAACAGATACGCAGTATTTT. This gives the protein CASSLMGLGTTDTQYF.

The chain has TRBV19 and TRBJ2-2; a weak D match, TRBD1 (6 bases). The CDR3 runs 16 residues. Germline V CDR1 and CDR2: LNHDA, SQIVND (reference sequence). The V and J ends lost 1 base and 1 base respectively, with 10 bases between them. CDR3 DNA sequence: TGTGCCAGTAGTATAGCCGGACAGTGGAACACCGGGGAGCTGTTTTTT. It encodes CASSIAGQWNTGELFF.

The chain links TRBV5-8 to TRBJ1-3; TRBD1 is a possible D gene (5 bases). Per the germline V gene, CDR1 is SGHTS and CDR2 is YDEGEE. There are 17 residues in the CDR3. The germline V and J ends were trimmed by 4 bases and 0 bases, with 17 bases remaining between them. This chain's CDR3 is CASSRPWGLLSGNTIYF. The CDR3 DNA reads as TGTGCCAGCAGCCGTCCATGGGGACTGCTCTCTGGAAACACCATATATTTT.

This clone showed up just once. The chain employs TRBV24-1 and TRBJ2-1; 8 bases align to TRBD2. Losses at the gene ends were 6 bases for V and 0 bases for J; bases not matched to a gene: 0. The germline gives CDR1 KGHDR, CDR2 SFDVKD. The length of the CDR3 is 14 residues. The DNA of the CDR3 is TGTGCCACCAGTAGCGGGGGCTCCTACAATGAGCAGTTCTTC. It codes for CATSSGGSYNEQFF.